This T cell receptor (beta chain) was sequenced in a study of OX40 agonist ivuxolimab in advanced cancers. Profiled with immunoSEQ multiplex PCR; TCRdb holds only in-frame clones, not every one. The data hold some 78,000 clones, with roughly 86% observed a single time. The CDR3 has 14 amino acids. CDR1 is MNHNS, CDR2 SASEGT, per germline. Between the trimmed V and J ends, which lost 4 bases and 3 bases, there was a span of 9 bases. This clonotype was obtained from an adult with an advanced solid tumor such as melanoma, head and neck, liver or kidney cancer. J is TRBJ1-4 and V is TRBV6-1; TRBD1 might be the D (6 bases). Sequencing was performed on CD4+ or CD8+ T cells sorted from blood, taken in a trial of the OX40 agonist ivuxolimab. The CDR3 DNA sequence: TGTGCCAGCAGTGGGGGGCGGGCTAATGAAAAACTGTTTTTT. Translating gives CASSGGRANEKLFF.